This T cell receptor beta chain was profiled in a study of cytomegalovirus exposure and HLA in healthy donors. Trimming removed 7 bases from V and 1 base from J; junction bases left unmatched: 12. From germline, CDR1 is GTSNPN and CDR2 SVGIG (reference sequence). This CDR3 contains 15 residues. The primer mix had 60 Vbeta and 13 Jbeta primers. Assay: immunoSEQ multiplex PCR; the TCRdb copy retains only in-frame clones and omits some. The profile covers under 60,000 clones, with about 80% appearing a single time and approximately 3.4% taken by the ten largest. The rearrangement uses TRBV30 and TRBJ2-5; 7 nucleotides line up with TRBD1. Sequenced input: PBMCs. The sequence derives from a woman aged 40 to 55 in good health and CMV-seropositive. CDR3 in amino acids: CAFRYGRGFQETQYF. CDR3 sequence (DNA): TGTGCCTTTAGGTATGGCAGGGGGTTCCAAGAGACCCAGTACTTC.